This entry describes one T cell receptor (beta chain). Its antigen is currently unknown. TCRbeta library construction was performed incorporating unique molecular identifiers. TCRdb itself ran the PCR reads through MiXCR, one entry per CDR3 protein. The table records about 580,000 distinct CDR3 sequences, 25% to 30% of them present only once. The data derive from a study of T-cell reconstitution after alpha-beta-depleted transplantation in children. Study-wide findings and caveats: In some patients, recipient T cells and intrathymic progenitors surviving conditioning explained high day-60 diversity. Newly produced T cells mostly provided counts and TCRbeta diversity after one year, as hyperexpanded clones declined. Where alpha-beta T cells came from about two months after transplant was reportedly several hundred expanded graft clones.

Specimen: PBMCs, collected before TCRalphabeta/CD19-depleted stem cell transplant. This TCR came from a boy in the first two years of life with Wiskott-Aldrich syndrome, due to receive a stem cell transplant.

The CDR3 is CASSQATPRETQYF. The CDR3 DNA reads TGTGCCAGCAGCCAAGCAACCCCCAGAGAGACCCAGTACTTC. This chain uses TRBV16 with TRBJ2-5, with unresolved D. CDR3 length: 14 amino acids. Trimming pared 2 bases from V and 4 bases from J, leaving 11 bases between. From germline, CDR1 is KGHSY and CDR2 FQNENV.